This T cell receptor beta chain comes out of a study of blood T cell repertoires in COVID-19. On the study more broadly: From the United States, Italy and Spain came samples of acute and convalescent COVID-19. PBMCs, B-cell-depleted T cells, or T cells provided the cDNA or gDNA that made up the material.

Many counts were recorded for this clone. Germline V gives CDR1 SEHNR, CDR2 FQNEAQ (reference sequence). J lost 11 bases, V lost 1 base, and 7 bases had no gene match. The CDR3 sequence is 13 residues long. Original handling: Researchers report that nucleated cell counts were estimated from reference gene primer amplification. Data came from immunoSEQ multiplex PCR; TCRdb stores just in-frame clones and leaves some out. V, J and clone size derive from that table, while D and trimming were established from the DNA sequence. The sample has about 70,000 clones, roughly 79% seen once. The clonotype originates from a woman in her 70s with acute or convalescent COVID-19. The sequenced sample was peripheral blood. The chain joins TRBV7-9 to TRBJ1-2; 7 nucleotides agree with TRBD1. CDR3 bases: TGTGCCAGCAGCTTAGGAGGGACAGTTTCTTACACCTTC. Residues: CASSLGGTVSYTF.